The 29 T cell receptor beta chains presented below share a single source sample, sequenced in a study of a mutant IDH1 vaccine in newly diagnosed glioma (dated by TCRdb to 2020 to 2022). The antigens of these receptors remain unknown. The sample's time point label, in plain terms: week 47, end of study. Each vaccine dose was 300 ug of a 20-mer mutant IDH1 peptide in Montanide, given subcutaneously with topical imiquimod. Libraries were constructed by the immunoSEQ multiplex PCR assay. Held by TCRdb, this immuneACCESS table contains in-frame sequences only and omits some clones. Under half of the omission traces to an unresolved V gene where checked; the cause of the rest is unknown. The sample table records about 56,000 clones; roughly 80% of these occur just once. Around 3.5% of the sample belongs to the ten largest clones. Material: PBMCs, obtained from a glioma patient whose treatment included an IDH1 peptide vaccine. These receptor sequences come from a woman between 45 and 65 years old with glioma.

This clone occurred a few times. The chain links TRBV30 to TRBJ1-2; D may be TRBD1 (6 bases). The CDR3 totals 12 residues. The V and J ends lost 8 bases and 3 bases respectively, with 13 bases between them. CDR1 is GTSNPN and CDR2 is SVGIG in the germline V gene (reference sequence). DNA of the CDR3: TGTGCCCGGGGGGGCAGGGACTATGGCTACACCTTC. This gives the protein CARGGRDYGYTF.

CDR3 in amino acids: CSVEEGGVTEAFF. DNA for the CDR3: TGCAGCGTTGAAGAAGGGGGCGTCACTGAAGCTTTCTTT. The rearrangement uses TRBV29-1 and TRBJ1-1, with 7 bases fitting TRBD1. Germline-derived CDR1 and CDR2 are SQVTM and ANQGSEA. The CDR3 is 13 residues long. The J segment lost 4 bases and the V segment lost 0 bases, leaving 2 bases of the junction unmatched.

This chain links TRBV19 with TRBJ1-5, with D perhaps TRBD1 (5 bases). The CDR3 is 13 residues long. V dropped 4 bases and J dropped 7 bases, with 11 bases sitting between them. CDR1 is LNHDA, CDR2 SQIVND, per germline (reference sequence). Here the CDR3 reads CASSTGLGQPQHF. CDR3 DNA sequence: TGTGCCAGTAGTACAGGGCTAGGGCAGCCCCAGCATTTT.

This clone has a handful of counts. The chain carries TRBV10-3 and TRBJ1-2; a possible D gene is TRBD1 (6 bases). Looked up from germline, CDR1 is ENHRY and CDR2 is SYGVKD. Trimming removed 4 bases from V and 5 bases from J, with 11 bases in between. This CDR3 comprises 13 residues. This CDR3 reads CAISVSDSYGYTF. As DNA, the CDR3 is TGTGCCATCAGTGTCTCGGACAGTTATGGCTACACCTTC.

J is TRBJ2-7 and V is TRBV10-3, with 9 bases that match TRBD1. The germline V gene has CDR1 ENHRY and CDR2 SYGVKD. Trimming cost V 5 bases and J 4 bases; bases outside gene matches: 6. CDR3 length equals 14 residues. The CDR3: CAISSGTGKYEQYF. CDR3 in DNA: TGTGCCATCAGTTCCGGGACAGGGAAATACGAGCAGTACTTC.

The chain joins TRBV4-1 to TRBJ2-7; 8 bases line up with TRBD1. The CDR3 extends over 17 amino acids. The junction had 15 bases not matched to a gene; V was cut back by 1 base and J by 7 bases. CDR1 is MGHRA and CDR2 is YSYEKL in the germline V gene. The CDR3 is CASSQGGLRQGPEEQYF. In DNA form, the CDR3 reads TGCGCCAGCAGCCAAGGGGGACTTAGACAGGGGCCGGAGGAGCAGTACTTC.

This chain uses TRBV5-1 with TRBJ1-4; perhaps TRBD1 as D (5 bases). The CDR3 sequence is 17 residues long. Germline CDR1 SGHRS, CDR2 YFSETQ. Trimming took 0 bases from V and 4 from J, leaving 16 bases between them. The CDR3 is CASSLDGSGGFNEKLFF. CDR3 bases: TGCGCCAGCAGCTTGGATGGGTCCGGGGGTTTTAATGAAAAACTGTTTTTT. The full variable domain, rest sourced from reference TRBV5-1 and TRBJ1-4, is KAGVTQTPRYLIKTRGQQVTLSCSPISGHRSVSWYQQTPGQGLQFLFEYFSETQRNKGNFPGRFSGRQFSNSRSEMNVSTLELGDSALYLCASSLDGSGGFNEKLFFGSGTQLSVL.

The V call is TRBV9, the J call TRBJ2-7; unclear D gene. Trimming pared 2 bases from V and 2 bases from J, leaving 5 bases between. The CDR3 is made up of 12 amino acids. CDR1 and CDR2 (germline): SGDLS, YYNGEE. In nucleotides, the CDR3 is TGTGCCAGCAGCGTGGGAACCTACGAGCAGTACTTC. Translation gives CASSVGTYEQYF.

The CDR3 loop is CASSEGDKGNTIYF. In DNA, the CDR3 is TGTGCCAGCAGTGAAGGGGACAAAGGAAACACCATATATTTT. This chain uses TRBV6-1 with TRBJ1-3, with D perhaps TRBD1 (6 bases). Deletions cut 1 base from V and 4 bases from J, with 8 bases between. Germline CDR1 MNHNS, CDR2 SASEGT. The CDR3 has 14 amino acids.

The J gene is TRBJ1-4, the V gene TRBV29-1; TRBD1 agrees at 10 bases. Germline assignment: CDR1 SQVTM and CDR2 ANQGSEA. This CDR3 is built from 14 residues. Trimming cost V 8 bases and J 5 bases; bases outside gene matches: 8. The CDR3 DNA reads as TGCAGCCATAAAGCGACAGGGGGCAATGAAAAACTGTTTTTT. It translates to CSHKATGGNEKLFF.

The chain uses TRBV5-1 and TRBJ2-7; no definite D call. The germline V and J ends were trimmed by 0 bases and 2 bases, with 12 bases remaining between them. The CDR3 is made up of 15 amino acids. CDR1 is SGHRS and CDR2 is YFSETQ in the germline V gene. CDR3 loop: CASSLEVGTTYEQYF. The CDR3 bases are TGCGCCAGCAGCTTGGAAGTAGGAACCACCTACGAGCAGTACTTC.

The rearrangement joins TRBV4-2 to TRBJ2-3; D gene unclear. The CDR3 is 14 residues long. Germline V gene data show CDR1 as LGHNA and CDR2 as YNFKEQ. V dropped 3 bases and J dropped 2 bases, with 9 bases sitting between them. CDR3 in amino acids: CASSQTGSTDTQYF. CDR3 coding DNA: TGTGCCAGCAGCCAGACCGGGTCCACAGATACGCAGTATTTT.

This clone occurred once. The chain has TRBV30 and TRBJ2-7; D is ambiguous. CDR1 is GTSNPN and CDR2 is SVGIG in the germline V gene (reference sequence). This CDR3 has 12 amino acids. V gave up 0 bases and J gave up 2 bases, with 5 bases separating them. The CDR3 coding sequence is TGTGCCTGGAGTGTCGGTACCTACGAGCAGTACTTC. It is translated as CAWSVGTYEQYF.

The V gene is TRBV4-1, the J gene TRBJ2-7, with D unclear. The CDR3 spans 16 residues. Per germline, CDR1 MGHRA and CDR2 YSYEKL. The V and J ends lost 2 bases and 2 bases respectively, with 16 bases between them. The CDR3 coding sequence is TGCGCCAGCAGCCAAAGTCCCGGGTCCAGCGCCTACGAGCAGTACTTC. Encoded protein: CASSQSPGSSAYEQYF.

The V call is TRBV10-3, the J call TRBJ1-3, with 8 bases identical to TRBD1. V lost 0 bases to trimming and J lost 2 bases; unmatched junction nucleotides: 0. CDR3 size: 15 residues. From germline, CDR1 is ENHRY and CDR2 SYGVKD. In DNA, the CDR3 is TGTGCCATCAGTGAGTCACAGGGGGCTGGAAACACCATATATTTT. Translation gives CAISESQGAGNTIYF.

The rearrangement joins TRBV27 to TRBJ2-2, with D possibly being TRBD2 (6 bases). The CDR3 is made up of 17 amino acids. The germline gives CDR1 MNHEY, CDR2 SMNVEV (reference sequence). V was cut by 6 bases and J by 0 bases, with 17 bases left in between. The CDR3, as DNA: TGTGCCAGCAGCAGAGGCGGGACGGGGGCGAACACCGGGGAGCTGTTTTTT. Encoded protein: CASSRGGTGANTGELFF.

DNA of the CDR3: TGCGCCAGCAGCCCAATGAAGGGCACTGAAGCTTTCTTT. It is translated as CASSPMKGTEAFF. The rearrangement uses TRBV5-1 and TRBJ1-1, with D unclear. Germline loops: CDR1 SGHRS, CDR2 YFSETQ. The CDR3 has 13 amino acids. V was trimmed by 4 bases and J by 4 bases, leaving 11 bases between them.

The genes are TRBV5-6 and TRBJ1-2; TRBD1 might be the D (5 bases). CDR3 length equals 13 residues. Per the germline V gene, CDR1 is SGHDT and CDR2 is YYEEEE. Trimming removed 1 base at V and 4 bases at J, with 8 bases between. The CDR3 DNA reads as TGTGCCAGCAGCTTGTATAGGGGCTATGGCTACACCTTC. It translates to CASSLYRGYGYTF.

This rearrangement joins TRBV9 to TRBJ2-3, with TRBD2 identical over 8 bases. This CDR3 is 17 amino acids long. Unmatched junction bases numbered 10, after V lost 3 bases and J lost 1 base. Germline CDR1 and CDR2: SGDLS and YYNGEE. The CDR3 region has the DNA TGTGCCAGCAGCGCCCTTCGGGGTAGCGGGGGCACAGATACGCAGTATTTT. Translated, it gives CASSALRGSGGTDTQYF.

The rearrangement links TRBV19 to TRBJ1-2; TRBD1 might be the D (6 bases). The germline V and J ends were trimmed by 5 bases and 0 bases, with 22 bases remaining between them. CDR1 is LNHDA, CDR2 SQIVND, per germline (reference sequence). This CDR3 has 18 residues. The CDR3 reads CASSLQGHSVNANYGYTF. The CDR3 DNA reads as TGTGCCAGTAGTCTCCAGGGACACTCCGTAAATGCTAACTATGGCTACACCTTC.

The V call is TRBV6-5, the J call TRBJ1-2; 7 bases are shared with TRBD1. The germline gives CDR1 MNHEY, CDR2 SVGAGI. CDR3 length: 14 amino acids. The trim removed 5 bases at V and 3 bases at J, leaving 6 bases unmatched. This CDR3 reads CASSPAGTDYGYTF. Written as DNA, the CDR3 is TGTGCCAGCAGTCCTGCCGGGACAGACTATGGCTACACCTTC.

The V gene is TRBV4-1, the J gene TRBJ1-6; a possible D gene is TRBD1 (5 bases). CDR1 MGHRA and CDR2 YSYEKL come from the germline V gene. V shed 3 bases and J shed 6 bases, with 12 bases lying between them. There are 15 residues in the CDR3. The CDR3: CASSHSQAGNSPLHF. As DNA, the CDR3 is TGCGCCAGCAGCCACTCACAGGCCGGTAATTCACCCCTCCACTTT.

The CDR3 sequence is CASSQEPGMNTEAFF. The CDR3 DNA follows: TGTGCCAGCAGCCAAGAGCCCGGGATGAACACTGAAGCTTTCTTT. The chain employs TRBV14 and TRBJ1-1; no clear D. The CDR3 runs 15 residues. The V end lost 0 bases, the J end lost 0 bases, and 8 bases lay between the germline ends. Germline CDR1 SGHDN, CDR2 FVKESK.

The chain couples TRBV6-5 to TRBJ1-6, with 7 bases fitting TRBD1. With 6 bases clipped from V and 7 bases from J, the junction kept 9 bases outside the gene matches. The germline gives CDR1 MNHEY, CDR2 SVGAGI. The CDR3 is 15 residues long. The CDR3 loop reads CASRERQGPNSPLHF. CDR3 nucleotide sequence: TGTGCCAGCAGGGAAAGACAGGGTCCCAATTCACCCCTCCACTTT.

The chain uses TRBV7-9 and TRBJ1-1; D not certain. V was trimmed by 1 base and J by 8 bases, leaving 14 bases between them. This CDR3 has 14 residues. Germline values: CDR1 SEHNR, CDR2 FQNEAQ (reference sequence). CDR3 protein: CASSLGAARAEAFF. CDR3 bases: TGTGCCAGCAGCTTAGGTGCTGCCAGAGCCGAAGCTTTCTTT.

The CDR3 loop is CASTRDFGYTF. In nucleotides, the CDR3 is TGTGCCAGCACCAGGGACTTCGGCTACACCTTC. The rearrangement uses TRBV6-1 and TRBJ1-2, with D maybe TRBD1 (5 bases). CDR1 and CDR2 (germline): MNHNS, SASEGT. This CDR3 region has 11 residues. V lost 7 bases and J 8 bases, leaving 11 bases between the germline ends.

This rearrangement joins TRBV4-1 to TRBJ1-2, with D possibly TRBD1 on 5 matching bases. The CDR3 runs to 16 residues. The V and J ends lost 3 bases and 5 bases respectively, with 19 bases between them. CDR1 and CDR2 from the germline V gene are MGHRA and YSYEKL. The CDR3, as DNA: TGCGCCAGCAGCCAGGATAATACCGGGGGGTCTTATGGCTACACCTTC. This translates into CASSQDNTGGSYGYTF.

The chain has TRBV7-9 and TRBJ1-1; TRBD1 aligns across 8 bases. This CDR3 spans 13 amino acids. Trimming at V came to 6 bases and at J to 5 bases, leaving 5 bases not matched to a gene. CDR1 and CDR2 (germline): SEHNR, FQNEAQ (reference sequence). CDR3 residues: CASRETGGTEAFF. CDR3 coding DNA: TGTGCCAGCAGGGAAACAGGGGGAACTGAAGCTTTCTTT. The whole variable domain, remainder taken from reference TRBV7-9 and TRBJ1-1, is DTGVSQNPRHKITKRGQNVTFRCDPISEHNRLYWYRQTLGQGPEFLTYFQNEAQLEKSRLLSDRFSAERPKGSFSTLEIQRTEQGDSAMYLCASRETGGTEAFFGQGTRLTVV.

This chain uses TRBV19 with TRBJ1-5, with TRBD1 matching over 7 bases. The V gene end was trimmed by 7 bases and the J gene end by 6 bases; junction bases not matched to a gene: 15. The CDR3 contains 16 residues. Germline lookup yields CDR1 LNHDA and CDR2 SQIVND (reference sequence). The CDR3 is CASNRRTGGIPQPQHF. The CDR3 coding sequence is TGTGCCAGTAACCGAAGGACAGGTGGAATCCCTCAGCCCCAGCATTTT.